This T cell receptor (beta chain) is drawn from a study of regulatory T cells in long-lasting Graves disease. Findings and limits, study-wide: Patients with persistent disease shared some 2,900 public clonotypes, outpacing the approximately 920 shared by new patients. Persistent cases favored TRBV28, TRBJ1-2 and TRBJ2-5.

There are many counts of this clonotype. Its antigen is not known. HTBI primers from iRepertoire and Arm-PCR of CDR3 regions yielded the TCR beta libraries. Source study methods: Samples revealed 62 TRBV and 11 to 15 TRBJ segments. MiXCR, run by TCRdb on the multiplex PCR reads, gives a single entry per CDR3 protein. The V and J calls follow TCRdb's processing rather than the paper's. The sample lists 300,000 to 500,000 distinct CDR3 sequences, under 25% occurring once. Time point described: persistent/refractory GD, antithyroid drugs over 5 years with positive TRAb. Generation of the TCR library employed RNA extracted from PBMCs. Germline lookup yields CDR1 SNHLY and CDR2 FYNNEI. Germline trimming cut 6 bases from V and 0 bases from J; bases unmatched to any gene: 3. The CDR3 extends over 15 amino acids.

Sample: peripheral blood mononuclear cells (PBMCs), taken when the disease was refractory, from a patient treated with antithyroid drugs. The sequence derives from a female donor with Graves disease. This rearrangement joins TRBV2 to TRBJ1-2; 11 nucleotides match TRBD1. The CDR3 loop reads CASREGQGANYGYTF. The CDR3 DNA reads as TGTGCCAGCAGAGAGGGACAGGGGGCTAACTATGGCTACACCTTC.